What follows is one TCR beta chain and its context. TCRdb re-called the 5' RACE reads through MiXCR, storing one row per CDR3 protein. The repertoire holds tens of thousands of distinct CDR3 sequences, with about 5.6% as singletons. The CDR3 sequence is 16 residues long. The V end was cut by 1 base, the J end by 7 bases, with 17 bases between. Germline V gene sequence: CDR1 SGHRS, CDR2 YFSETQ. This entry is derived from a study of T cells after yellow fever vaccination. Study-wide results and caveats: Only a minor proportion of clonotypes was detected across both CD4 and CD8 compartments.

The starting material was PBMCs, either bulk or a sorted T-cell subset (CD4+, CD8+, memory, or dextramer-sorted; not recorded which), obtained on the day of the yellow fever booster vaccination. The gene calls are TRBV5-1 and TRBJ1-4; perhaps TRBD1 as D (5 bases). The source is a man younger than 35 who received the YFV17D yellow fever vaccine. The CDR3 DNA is TGCGCCAGCAGCTTGAGGCAGGGTGGAGGTAGTGAAAAACTGTTTTTT. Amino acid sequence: CASSLRQGGGSEKLFF.